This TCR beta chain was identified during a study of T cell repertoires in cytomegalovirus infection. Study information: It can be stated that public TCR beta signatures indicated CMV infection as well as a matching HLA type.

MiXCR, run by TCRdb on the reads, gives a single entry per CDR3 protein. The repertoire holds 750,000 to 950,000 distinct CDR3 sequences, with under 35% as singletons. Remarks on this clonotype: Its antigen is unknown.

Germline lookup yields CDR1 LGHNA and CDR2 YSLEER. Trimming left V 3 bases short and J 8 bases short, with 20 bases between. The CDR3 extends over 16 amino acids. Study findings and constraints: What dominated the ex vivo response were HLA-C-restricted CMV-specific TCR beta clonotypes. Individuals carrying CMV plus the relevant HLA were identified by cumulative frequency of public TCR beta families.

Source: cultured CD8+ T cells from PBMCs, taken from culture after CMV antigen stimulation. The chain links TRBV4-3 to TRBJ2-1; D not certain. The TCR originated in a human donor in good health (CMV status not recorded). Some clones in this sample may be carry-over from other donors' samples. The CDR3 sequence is CASSQVPGPEGDEQFF. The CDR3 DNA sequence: TGCGCCAGCAGCCAGGTCCCGGGTCCAGAAGGCGATGAGCAGTTCTTC.